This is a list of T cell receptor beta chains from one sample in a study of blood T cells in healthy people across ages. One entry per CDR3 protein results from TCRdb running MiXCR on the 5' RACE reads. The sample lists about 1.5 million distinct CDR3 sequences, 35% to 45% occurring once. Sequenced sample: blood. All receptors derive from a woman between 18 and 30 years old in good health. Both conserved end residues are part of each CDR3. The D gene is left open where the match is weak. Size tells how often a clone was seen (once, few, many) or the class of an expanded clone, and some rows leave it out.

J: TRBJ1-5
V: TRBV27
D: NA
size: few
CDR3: CASSPATLGNQPQHF
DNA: TGTGCCAGCAGCCCCGCAACGCTGGGCAATCAGCCCCAGCATTTT

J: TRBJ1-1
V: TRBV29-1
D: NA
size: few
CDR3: CSVGGAFF
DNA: TGCAGCGTGGGGGGGGCTTTCTTT

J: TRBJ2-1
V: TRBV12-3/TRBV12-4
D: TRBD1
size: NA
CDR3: CASSRGRDRYYNEQFF
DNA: TGTGCCAGCAGTCGGGGGCGGGACAGGTACTACAATGAGCAGTTCTTC

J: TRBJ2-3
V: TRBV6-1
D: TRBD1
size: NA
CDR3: CASRAPGPQGTQYF
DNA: TGTGCCAGCAGAGCACCGGGGCCACAGGGGACGCAGTATTTT

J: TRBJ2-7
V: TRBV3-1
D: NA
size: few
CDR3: CASSPGDGRGNFYEQYF
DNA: TGTGCCAGCAGCCCCGGGGATGGCCGGGGGAACTTCTACGAGCAGTACTTC

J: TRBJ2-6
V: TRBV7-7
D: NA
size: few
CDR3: CASSLGSGGTANVLTF
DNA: TGTGCTAGCAGCTTAGGGAGTGGAGGAACGGCCAACGTCCTGACTTTC

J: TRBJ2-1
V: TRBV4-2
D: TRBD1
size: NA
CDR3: CASSQDGGQDRSYNGQFF
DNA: TGTGCCAGCAGCCAAGATGGGGGACAGGACCGCTCCTACAATGGGCAGTTCTTC

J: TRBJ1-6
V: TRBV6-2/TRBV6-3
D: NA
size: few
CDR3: CASSEDGHNSPLHF
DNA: TGTGCCAGCAGTGAGGACGGTCATAATTCACCCCTCCACTTT

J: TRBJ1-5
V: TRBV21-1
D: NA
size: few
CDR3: CASRGQGRQPQHF
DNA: TGTGCCAGCAGAGGACAGGGCCGTCAGCCCCAGCATTTT

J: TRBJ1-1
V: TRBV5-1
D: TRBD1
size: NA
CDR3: CANSTQGMNTEAFF
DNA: TGCGCCAACAGCACACAGGGGATGAACACTGAAGCTTTCTTT

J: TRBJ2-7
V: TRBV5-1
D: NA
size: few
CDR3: CASSFEGGISFYEQYF
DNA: TGCGCCAGCAGCTTCGAAGGGGGAATCTCTTTCTACGAGCAGTACTTC

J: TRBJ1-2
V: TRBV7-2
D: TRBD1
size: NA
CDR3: CASSLSAGQGEGGYTF
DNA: TGTGCCAGCAGCTTAAGCGCGGGACAGGGGGAGGGTGGCTACACCTTC

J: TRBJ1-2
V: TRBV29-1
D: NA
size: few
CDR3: CSVDPPVVQGNGYTF
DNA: TGCAGCGTTGATCCTCCCGTGGTTCAGGGAAATGGCTACACCTTC

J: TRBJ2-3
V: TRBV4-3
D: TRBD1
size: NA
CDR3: CASSQEPTGGTDTQYF
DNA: TGCGCCAGCAGCCAAGAACCGACAGGGGGTACAGATACGCAGTATTTT

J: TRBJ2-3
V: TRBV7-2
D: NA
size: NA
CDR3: CASSFWTGATDTQYF
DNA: TGTGCCAGCAGCTTTTGGACGGGAGCAACAGATACGCAGTATTTT

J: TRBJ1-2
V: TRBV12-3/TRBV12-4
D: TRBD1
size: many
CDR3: CASSPGQGIYGYTF
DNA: TGTGCCAGCAGCCCGGGACAGGGGATCTATGGCTACACCTTC

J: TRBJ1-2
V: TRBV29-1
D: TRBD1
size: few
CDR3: CSAGQGRRNYGYTF
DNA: TGCAGCGCAGGACAGGGCCGGAGAAACTATGGCTACACCTTC

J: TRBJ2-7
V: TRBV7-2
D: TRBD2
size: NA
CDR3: CASSLAVPGLGHEQYF
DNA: TGTGCCAGCAGCTTAGCGGTTCCGGGACTAGGGCACGAGCAGTACTTC

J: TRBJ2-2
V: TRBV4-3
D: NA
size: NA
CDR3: CASSQDWQANTGELFF
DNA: TGCGCCAGCAGCCAAGATTGGCAGGCGAACACCGGGGAGCTGTTTTTT

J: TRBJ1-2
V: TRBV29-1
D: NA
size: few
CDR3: CSVVGGGSGYTF
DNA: TGCAGCGTTGTAGGGGGAGGTAGCGGCTACACCTTC

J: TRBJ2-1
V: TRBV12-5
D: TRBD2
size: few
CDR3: CASGPNLGLAGEQFF
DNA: TGTGCTAGTGGTCCCAACCTTGGACTAGCAGGGGAGCAGTTCTTC

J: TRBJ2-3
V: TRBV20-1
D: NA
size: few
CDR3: CSAIHWSGTRTDTQYF
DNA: TGCAGTGCTATTCACTGGAGCGGGACACGCACAGATACGCAGTATTTT

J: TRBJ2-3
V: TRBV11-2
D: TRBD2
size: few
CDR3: CASSLLGGWADTQYF
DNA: TGTGCCAGCAGCCTTCTGGGAGGGTGGGCAGATACGCAGTATTTT

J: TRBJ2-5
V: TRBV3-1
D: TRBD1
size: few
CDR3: CASSHGAGGQTQYF
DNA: TGTGCCAGCAGCCATGGGGCAGGGGGACAGACCCAGTACTTC

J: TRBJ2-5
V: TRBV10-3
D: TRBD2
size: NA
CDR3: CAINSPSGSEETQYF
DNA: TGTGCCATCAACTCGCCTAGCGGGTCTGAAGAGACCCAGTACTTC

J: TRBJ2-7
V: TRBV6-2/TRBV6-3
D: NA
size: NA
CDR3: CASRTRPPYEQYF
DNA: TGTGCCAGCAGAACCAGACCGCCTTACGAGCAGTACTTC

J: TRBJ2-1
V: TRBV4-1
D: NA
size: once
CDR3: CASSRPIGLEQFF
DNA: TGCGCCAGCAGCCGACCCATAGGGTTGGAGCAGTTCTTC

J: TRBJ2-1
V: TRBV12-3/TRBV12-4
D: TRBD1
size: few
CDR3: CASILGDRGQSEQFF
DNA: TGTGCCAGCATCTTGGGGGACAGGGGTCAAAGTGAGCAGTTCTTC

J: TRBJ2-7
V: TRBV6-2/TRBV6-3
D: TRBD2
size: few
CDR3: CASMISSGVTYEQYF
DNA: TGTGCCAGCATGATATCTAGCGGGGTTACCTACGAGCAGTACTTC

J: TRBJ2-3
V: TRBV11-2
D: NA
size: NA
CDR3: CASSRGQFTDTQYF
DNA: TGTGCCAGCAGCAGGGGCCAATTCACAGATACGCAGTATTTT

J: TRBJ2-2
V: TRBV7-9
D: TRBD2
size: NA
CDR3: CASSALAGGELFF
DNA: TGTGCCAGCAGCGCTTTAGCGGGAGGGGAGCTGTTTTTT

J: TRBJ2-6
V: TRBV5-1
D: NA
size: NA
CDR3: CASSLAGTRGANVLTF
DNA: TGCGCCAGCAGCTTGGCTGGGACTCGTGGGGCCAACGTCCTGACTTTC

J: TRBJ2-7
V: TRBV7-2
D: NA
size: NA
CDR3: CASSTQPSYEQYF
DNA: TGTGCCAGCAGCACCCAGCCGTCCTACGAGCAGTACTTC

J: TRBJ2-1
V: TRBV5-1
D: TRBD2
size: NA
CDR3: CASSLVVGGIYNEQFF
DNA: TGCGCCAGCAGCTTGGTCGTGGGAGGGATCTACAATGAGCAGTTCTTC

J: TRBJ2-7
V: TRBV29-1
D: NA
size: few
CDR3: CSVRTASYEQYF
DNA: TGCAGCGTCCGGACAGCTTCCTACGAGCAGTACTTC

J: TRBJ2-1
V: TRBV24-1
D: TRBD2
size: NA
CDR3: CATSDRKLAGGYNEQFF
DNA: TGTGCCACCAGTGATCGTAAACTAGCGGGGGGGTACAATGAGCAGTTCTTC

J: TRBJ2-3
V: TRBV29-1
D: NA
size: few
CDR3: CSVGGYSANTDTQYF
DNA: TGCAGCGTTGGAGGCTACTCCGCCAACACAGATACGCAGTATTTT

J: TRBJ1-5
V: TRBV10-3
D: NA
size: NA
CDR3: CAISGSPNQPQHF
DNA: TGTGCCATCAGCGGCAGCCCCAATCAGCCCCAGCATTTT

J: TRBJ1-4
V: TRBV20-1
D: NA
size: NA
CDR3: CSARPRQDRNEKLFF
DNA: TGCAGTGCTAGACCCCGCCAGGACCGAAATGAAAAACTGTTTTTT

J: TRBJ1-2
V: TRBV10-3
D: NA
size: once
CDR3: CAISEGRQNYGYTF
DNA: TGTGCCATCAGTGAAGGTCGGCAGAACTATGGCTACACCTTC

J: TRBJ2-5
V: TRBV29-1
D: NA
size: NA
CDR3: CSVLRGRLETRYF
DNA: TGCAGCGTTCTTAGAGGGAGGCTTGAGACCCGGTACTTC

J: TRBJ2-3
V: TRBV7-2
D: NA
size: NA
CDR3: CASSLDPGAGDTQYF
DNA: TGTGCCAGCAGCTTAGACCCGGGGGCAGGAGATACGCAGTATTTT

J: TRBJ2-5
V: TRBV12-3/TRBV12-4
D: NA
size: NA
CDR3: CASSHLDIQETQYF
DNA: TGTGCCAGCAGTCATCTGGACATTCAAGAGACCCAGTACTTC

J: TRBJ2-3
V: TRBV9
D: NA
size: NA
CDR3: CASSYQADGTDAQYF
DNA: TGTGCCAGCAGCTATCAGGCGGACGGCACAGATGCGCAGTATTTT